One sample yielded the 18 T cell receptor beta chains listed below, sequenced in a study of cytomegalovirus exposure and HLA in healthy donors. Primers included in the PCR were 60 Vbeta and 13 Jbeta primers. Some clones are missing from TCRdb's copy, which holds only in-frame ones; the method was immunoSEQ multiplex PCR. The data show about 140,000 clones, approximately 82% seen once. Sample: PBMCs. These receptors came from a woman in her thirties or forties in good health and CMV-seronegative.

The rearrangement uses TRBV11-2 and TRBJ1-1, with TRBD1 matching over 8 bases. After removal of 9 bases from V and 11 bases from J, the junction contained 11 bases not matched to a gene. Germline lookup yields CDR1 SGHAT and CDR2 FQNNGV. This CDR3 spans 12 amino acids. The CDR3 DNA sequence: TGTGCCAGTGGACAGGGTCGGTACGGGGCTTTCTTT. Encoded protein: CASGQGRYGAFF.

This clone was found once. This sequence joins TRBV5-4 and TRBJ2-1, with D perhaps matching TRBD2 (6 bases). V lost 4 bases, J lost 6 bases, and 11 bases lay in between. CDR3 length: 13 residues. CDR1 and CDR2 (germline): SGHNT, YYREEE (reference sequence). DNA for the CDR3: TGTGCCAGCAGCCCAGGGACTTTCAATGAGCAGTTCTTC. Translating gives CASSPGTFNEQFF.

The chain recombines TRBV4-3 with TRBJ2-6; weak D call: TRBD1 (6 bases). Germline V gene data show CDR1 as LGHNA and CDR2 as YSLEER. Trimming cost V 1 base and J 0 bases, with 19 bases left between them. The CDR3 is made up of 20 amino acids. DNA for the CDR3: TGCGCCAGCAGCCAAGTAGTCAGCAGGGGCGGTAGCTCTGGGGCCAACGTCCTGACTTTC. Its protein product is CASSQVVSRGGSSGANVLTF.

This chain links TRBV4-2 with TRBJ2-5; D call uncertain. With 2 bases removed from V and 5 bases from J, the gap between germline ends came to 12 bases. Germline CDR1 reads LGHNA; CDR2 reads YNFKEQ. The CDR3 has 14 residues. This CDR3 is CASSQLGNSETQYF. The CDR3 region has the DNA TGTGCCAGCAGCCAACTAGGAAATAGCGAGACCCAGTACTTC.

The V gene is TRBV2, the J gene TRBJ2-7; TRBD2 aligns across 11 bases. Per germline, CDR1 SNHLY and CDR2 FYNNEI. V shed 1 base and J 3 bases; nucleotides not matched to a gene: 5. The CDR3 runs to 16 residues. In DNA form, the CDR3 reads TGTGCCAGCAGTGAAGGCTGGACTAGCGGGCTCTACGAGCAGTACTTC. Translation gives CASSEGWTSGLYEQYF.

This chain links TRBV9 with TRBJ2-2; TRBD2 aligns across 8 bases. The CDR3 loop spans 16 amino acids. V gave up 0 bases and J gave up 7 bases; unmatched junction bases: 8. Germline V gene sequence: CDR1 SGDLS, CDR2 YYNGEE. Written as DNA, the CDR3 is TGTGCCAGCAGCGTAGACCCGGGAGGGCCTCACGGGGAGCTGTTTTTT. It codes for CASSVDPGGPHGELFF.

This clone has just a few counts. In DNA, the CDR3 is TGTGCCAGCAGGGGGGAACAGGGGCGGTATGGCGAGCAGTACTTC. Translating gives CASRGEQGRYGEQYF. This chain connects TRBV6-1 to TRBJ2-7, with 7 bases lining up with TRBD1. V shed 6 bases and J 6 bases; nucleotides not matched to a gene: 14. Germline CDR1 is MNHNS and CDR2 is SASEGT. CDR3 length: 15 amino acids.

The V and J genes are TRBV4-1 and TRBJ2-3; perhaps TRBD1 as D (6 bases). CDR3 length: 14 residues. V lost 2 bases and J 2 bases, leaving 8 bases between the germline ends. The V gene's germline CDR1 is MGHRA and CDR2 YSYEKL. The CDR3 DNA sequence: TGCGCCAGCAGCCAATCAGGGGACACAGATACGCAGTATTTT. It yields the protein CASSQSGDTDTQYF.

The V and J genes are TRBV27 and TRBJ2-7; 10 nucleotides agree with TRBD1. The CDR3 totals 14 residues. The junction had 2 bases not matched to a gene; V was cut back by 3 bases and J by 3 bases. Germline CDR1 and CDR2: MNHEY and SMNVEV (reference sequence). CDR3 nucleotides: TGTGCCAGCAGTTTGTGGGACAGGGGCTACGAGCAGTACTTC. It specifies CASSLWDRGYEQYF.

This clone appeared a single time. The rearrangement joins TRBV19 to TRBJ2-2; D gene uncertain. The CDR3 consists of 14 residues. Trimming removed 3 bases from V and 4 bases from J, with 9 bases in between. Germline V gene sequence: CDR1 LNHDA, CDR2 SQIVND (reference sequence). For the CDR3, the DNA is TGTGCCAGTAGTATTCTGGGCGTCACCGGGGAGCTGTTTTTT. Translating gives CASSILGVTGELFF.

This chain connects TRBV9 to TRBJ2-1; TRBD2 matches at 8 bases. CDR1 is SGDLS, CDR2 YYNGEE, per germline. V shed 6 bases and J 9 bases; nucleotides not matched to a gene: 11. The CDR3 runs 14 residues. CDR3 region: CASKKRESLSEQFF. The DNA for the CDR3 is TGTGCCAGCAAAAAGCGGGAGTCACTTAGTGAGCAGTTCTTC.

The chain employs TRBV4-3 and TRBJ1-5; 9 bases are shared with TRBD1. This CDR3 contains 16 residues. Germline V lookup: CDR1 LGHNA, CDR2 YSLEER. V shed 1 base, J shed 6 bases, and the junction held 7 bases outside the gene matches. CDR3 bases: TGCGCCAGCAGCCAAGGGACCGGGACAGGGACTCAGCCCCAGCATTTT. Amino acids: CASSQGTGTGTQPQHF.

J is TRBJ2-7 and V is TRBV5-1; TRBD1 matches at 7 bases. In germline, CDR1 is SGHRS, CDR2 YFSETQ. This CDR3 contains 15 residues. V dropped 6 bases and J dropped 4; count of bases not matched to a gene: 13. CDR3 nucleotides: TGCGCCAGCACCAACCCCGACAGGGCTACTTACGAGCAGTACTTC. Amino acids: CASTNPDRATYEQYF.

This chain joins TRBV28 and TRBJ2-3, with 9 bases aligning to TRBD2. This CDR3 is 15 amino acids long. Trimming at V came to 11 bases and at J to 0 bases, leaving 9 bases not matched to a gene. Germline V lookup: CDR1 MDHEN, CDR2 SYDVKM. In DNA, the CDR3 is TGTGCCGGAAAAAGCGGGAGGCTGAGCACAGATACGCAGTATTTT. Encoded protein: CAGKSGRLSTDTQYF.

The V call is TRBV5-1, the J call TRBJ2-5, with TRBD2 matching over 10 bases. The germline V gene has CDR1 SGHRS and CDR2 YFSETQ. With V trimmed by 2 bases and J by 5 bases, 6 bases remained unmatched. There are 15 residues in the CDR3. CDR3 sequence: CASSLASGSPETQYF. The CDR3 DNA reads as TGCGCCAGCAGCTTAGCTAGCGGGAGTCCTGAGACCCAGTACTTC.

The chain combines TRBV28 with TRBJ2-1; 8 nucleotides line up with TRBD2. Trimming took 2 bases from V and 6 from J; bases not matched to a gene: 3. CDR3 length equals 14 residues. Germline lookup yields CDR1 MDHEN and CDR2 SYDVKM. CDR3 nucleotides: TGTGCCAGCAGTTTAAGCGGGAGTAGCAATGAGCAGTTCTTC. Translation gives CASSLSGSSNEQFF.

As concerns this clone: This CDR3 is missing its conserved last phenylalanine or tryptophan, likely due to a read error. Because the CDR3's place on the DNA is in doubt, the DNA is left out and the CDR3 is given as listed by TCRdb. The rearrangement uses TRBV7-6 and TRBJ2-3; the table assigns TRBD1, which was not confirmed against the DNA. The germline CDR1 and CDR2 sequences are SGHVS and FNYEAQ. The CDR3 is 9 amino acids long, termini counted. The CDR3 here is CASSLKSVP.

The J gene is TRBJ1-4, the V gene TRBV11-2; D is uncertain. The CDR3 covers 15 residues. Germline V CDR1 and CDR2: SGHAT, FQNNGV. Trimming cost V 5 bases and J 8 bases, with 18 bases left between them. The CDR3 loop reads CASSQGLINDEKLFF. Here the CDR3 DNA reads TGTGCCAGCAGCCAAGGACTGATTAATGACGAAAAACTGTTTTTT. Full variable domain (outside the CDR3, taken from reference TRBV11-2 and TRBJ1-4): EAGVAQSPRYKIIEKRQSVAFWCNPISGHATLYWYQQILGQGPKLLIQFQNNGVVDDSQLPKDRFSAERLKGVDSTLKIQPAKLEDSAVYLCASSQGLINDEKLFFGSGTQLSVL.